The clone carrying this TCR beta chain has a single count. This sample was taken from a study of OX40 agonist ivuxolimab in advanced cancers. The table came from immunoSEQ multiplex PCR; TCRdb's copy has only in-frame clones and leaves some out. The sample has under 20,000 clones; approximately 90% are singletons. Trimming shortened V by 0 bases and J by 5 bases, and 9 bases separated the two germline ends. The CDR3 consists of 15 residues. The germline V gene encodes CDR1 SGHRS and CDR2 YFSETQ. The receptor comes from an adult with an advanced solid tumor such as melanoma, head and neck, liver or kidney cancer. Source: CD4+ or CD8+ T cells sorted from blood, taken in a trial of the OX40 agonist ivuxolimab. V gene TRBV5-1 combines with J gene TRBJ1-6, with D unresolved. The CDR3 sequence: CASSLVGSDNSPLHF. Written as DNA, the CDR3 is TGCGCCAGCAGCTTGGTGGGGAGCGATAATTCACCCCTCCACTTT.